This TCR beta chain stems from a study of blood T cell repertoires in COVID-19. The V gene end was trimmed by 2 bases and the J gene end by 5 bases; junction bases not matched to a gene: 3. Germline V lookup: CDR1 WNHNN, CDR2 SYGVQD (reference sequence). The CDR3 runs 15 residues. Original handling: Reference gene primer amplification in the assay estimated nucleated cell counts. Produced via immunoSEQ multiplex PCR; TCRdb's table is partial and in-frame only. That table furnishes V, J and clone size, whereas the DNA furnished D and trimming. The sample shows about 220,000 clones, 70% to 85% of them seen only once.

V usage is TRBV10-1 and J usage is TRBJ2-2; 9 bases match TRBD1. The sequence was obtained from a woman aged 55-70 years who had recovered from COVID-19. The material sequenced was PBMCs or T cells enriched from blood (not recorded which). Here the CDR3 DNA reads TGCGCCAGCAGTGAGGGTGACAGGGGGACCGGGGAGCTGTTTTTT. Amino acid sequence: CASSEGDRGTGELFF.